Shown below are 9 T cell receptor beta chains from a single sample sequenced in a study of blood T cell repertoires in COVID-19. Libraries were prepared by immunoSEQ multiplex PCR; TCRdb keeps only in-frame clonotypes and omits some of them. Of almost 400,000 clones listed, around 87% were seen once; the top ten hold 2.3%. The sequencing sample was made of peripheral blood. The origin of the receptors is a woman aged 60-75 years with COVID-19, enrolled during active disease.

The chain couples TRBV7-3 to TRBJ2-4; possible D gene TRBD1, 6 bases. There are 16 residues in the CDR3. Trimming removed 5 bases at V and 0 bases at J, with 14 bases between. Germline V gene data show CDR1 as SGHTA and CDR2 as FQGTGA. CDR3 in DNA: TGTGCCAGCAGCCTAGACGGACAGTTAGCCAAAAACATTCAGTACTTC. Translation: CASSLDGQLAKNIQYF.

DNA for the CDR3: TGTGCCAGCAGTTTAGGTGGGGCCCTAAGGACTGAAGCTTTCTTT. Translating it yields CASSLGGALRTEAFF. The chain carries TRBV28 and TRBJ1-1; D possibly corresponds to TRBD1 (5 bases). Germline CDR1 reads MDHEN; CDR2 reads SYDVKM. V lost 2 bases and J 5 bases, leaving 15 bases between the germline ends. This CDR3 contains 15 residues.

This clone was counted once. The V and J genes are TRBV15 and TRBJ2-4, with 7 bases aligning to TRBD2. The CDR3 has 15 amino acids. V trimming: 1 base; J trimming: 6 bases; junction bases outside the gene matches: 6. Germline loops: CDR1 LNHNV, CDR2 YYDKDF (reference sequence). As DNA, the CDR3 is TGTGCCACCAGCAGAGCGGCTAGCGGTGGAAACATTCAGTACTTC. Translating it yields CATSRAASGGNIQYF.

This sequence joins TRBV5-6 and TRBJ1-6, with D perhaps matching TRBD1 (5 bases). This CDR3 spans 18 amino acids. Trimming left V 1 base short and J 10 bases short, with 24 bases between. Germline V gives CDR1 SGHDT, CDR2 YYEEEE. The CDR3 region is CASSLSLVGREKRSPLHF. The DNA for the CDR3 is TGTGCCAGCAGCTTGTCATTGGTGGGCAGGGAAAAACGGTCACCCCTCCACTTT. Full variable domain (remainder filled in from reference TRBV5-6 and TRBJ1-6): DAGVTQSPTHLIKTRGQQVTLRCSPKSGHDTVSWYQQALGQGPQFIFQYYEEEERQRGNFPDRFSGHQFPNYSSELNVNALLLGDSALYLCASSLSLVGREKRSPLHFGNGTRLTVT.

The J gene is TRBJ2-7, the V gene TRBV21-1; the DNA was not used to check the table's D call, TRBD2. TRBV21-1 is a known pseudogene. The CDR3 extends over 16 amino acids. The CDR3 loop reads CASSKTSGGAAYEQYF. The CDR3 DNA follows: TGTGCCAGCAGCAAAACTAGCGGGGGGGCAGCGTACGAGCAGTACTTC.

This rearrangement joins TRBV6-5 to TRBJ2-7; 9 bases are shared with TRBD1. Germline V lookup: CDR1 MNHEY, CDR2 SVGAGI. J lost 1 base, V lost 9 bases, and 10 bases had no gene match. The CDR3 spans 15 residues. CDR3 protein: CASRRTGESSYEQYF. CDR3 DNA: TGTGCCAGTCGCCGGACAGGGGAATCGTCCTACGAGCAGTACTTC.

The gene calls are TRBV3-1 (or the pseudogene TRBV3-2) and TRBJ2-7; D not resolved. V shed 1 base and J shed 0 bases, with 10 bases lying between them. Per the germline V gene, CDR1 is LGHDT and CDR2 is YNNKEL (reference sequence). The CDR3 has 15 amino acids. In DNA form, the CDR3 reads TGTGCCAGCAGCCAAGTTAGCACGAGCTCCTACGAGCAGTACTTC. Translating gives CASSQVSTSSYEQYF.

This clone was found a few times. V is TRBV19 and J is TRBJ1-2, with D possibly TRBD1 on 6 matching bases. The ends were cut back, 7 bases at V and 4 bases at J, with 16 bases in the middle. The CDR3 sequence is 14 residues long. The V gene's germline CDR1 is LNHDA and CDR2 SQIVND (reference sequence). DNA for the CDR3: TGTGCCAGTATTGGTGACAGGCGGGTCTATGGCTACACCTTC. Amino acids: CASIGDRRVYGYTF.

V usage is TRBV7-9 and J usage is TRBJ1-2; 9 positions match TRBD1. Germline loops: CDR1 SEHNR, CDR2 FQNEAQ (reference sequence). The CDR3 is 14 amino acids. The junction had 6 bases not matched to a gene; V was cut back by 4 bases and J by 6 bases. This chain's CDR3 is CASSWDRAVDGYTF. The CDR3 nucleotides are TGTGCCAGCAGCTGGGACAGGGCCGTGGATGGCTACACCTTC.